The rows below give T cell receptor beta chains drawn from one sample of a study of blood T cell repertoires in COVID-19. The method was immunoSEQ multiplex PCR; TCRdb's version includes in-frame clones alone and lacks a portion of them. The sample lists 110,000 to 150,000 clones; approximately 84% were seen once. The sequenced material came from peripheral blood. These receptors came from a human donor in a cohort sampled during active COVID-19. CDR3s include the opening cysteine and the closing phenylalanine or tryptophan. D genes are given only for firm matches. Part of the rows lack a size; the others show once, few, many or a class for expanded clones.

j_gene,abundance,v_gene,d_gene,CDR3nt,CDR3aa
TRBJ2-1,.,TRBV5-1,TRBD2,TGCGCCAGCAGCCCTAGCGGGGAACCCTACAATGAGCAGTTCTTC,CASSPSGEPYNEQFF
TRBJ2-7,.,TRBV11-2,.,TGTGCCAGCAGCGGAGGTGGGGAGCAGTACTTC,CASSGGGEQYF
TRBJ2-4,.,TRBV28,TRBD1,TGTGCCAGCAGCCTCGAAGGGGGCTGGAACATTCAGTACTTC,CASSLEGGWNIQYF
TRBJ1-5,.,TRBV9,TRBD1,TGTGCCAGCAGCTCTCTCGGACAGGGGAATCAGCCCCAGCATTTT,CASSSLGQGNQPQHF
TRBJ1-2,.,TRBV19,.,TGTGCCAGTAGTATAGAGGCAGTTCCTATGAGGGGCTACACCTTC,CASSIEAVPMRGYTF
TRBJ2-5,once,TRBV6-2/TRBV6-3,TRBD1,TGTGCCAGCAGTTTTGACAGGGTTGAGACCCAGTACTTC,CASSFDRVETQYF
TRBJ2-3,.,TRBV7-8,.,TGTGCCAGCAGCCCTAGGGTCGCCGGGGGTGGTACGCAGTATTTT,CASSPRVAGGGTQYF
TRBJ1-1,.,TRBV4-1,.,TGCGCCAGCAGCCAAGAAAACCAGGGCAGGCGGAACACTGAAGCTTTCTTT,CASSQENQGRRNTEAFF
TRBJ2-5,.,TRBV28,.,TGTGCCAGCAGTAACGTCAGGGAAGAGACCCAGTACTTC,CASSNVREETQYF
TRBJ2-3,.,TRBV24-1,TRBD2,TGTGCCACCAGTGTTCTCGGACTAGCGGGAGTAAGCACAGATACGCAGTATTTT,CATSVLGLAGVSTDTQYF
TRBJ1-2,.,TRBV7-2,.,TGTGCCAGCAGCTTAAGCCCCGCAGAGGGAAACTATGGCTACACCTTC,CASSLSPAEGNYGYTF
TRBJ2-7,few,TRBV10-3,.,TGTGCCATCAGTGAGTCGGGCAGGGGCTACGAGCAGTACTTC,CAISESGRGYEQYF
TRBJ1-2,.,TRBV2,.,TGTGCCAGCAGCAACAGGGTTTACGGCTACACCTTC,CASSNRVYGYTF
TRBJ2-3,once,TRBV7-2,.,TGTGCCAGCAGCTTAGCGCGACTGAGCACAGATACGCAGTATTTT,CASSLARLSTDTQYF
TRBJ1-1,.,TRBV7-2,.,TGTGCCAGCAGCCCAGGGGCTTTGAACACTGAAGCTTTCTTT,CASSPGALNTEAFF
TRBJ1-1,once,TRBV25-1,.,TGTGCCAGCAGTGCTGGACGGGGTGAAGCTTTCTTT,CASSAGRGEAFF
TRBJ2-1,.,TRBV29-1,.,TGCAGCGTTGAAAAGAGCTCCTACAATGAGCAGTTCTTC,CSVEKSSYNEQFF
TRBJ1-3,once,TRBV7-2,.,TGTGCCAGCAGCTTAGTGGGACTGACCTCTGGAAACACCATATATTTT,CASSLVGLTSGNTIYF
TRBJ1-3,once,TRBV12-5,.,TGTGCTAGTGGTTTGGCCCGGGACACCTCTGGAAACACCATATATTTT,CASGLARDTSGNTIYF
TRBJ1-2,few,TRBV5-4,TRBD1,TGTGCCAGCAGTCGACAGGGTCTGGATGGCTACACCTTC,CASSRQGLDGYTF
TRBJ1-6,.,TRBV3-1/TRBV3-2,.,TGTGCCAGCAGCCCCTCCCAGGGGTACTTTAATTCACCCCTCCACTTT,CASSPSQGYFNSPLHF
TRBJ2-1,.,TRBV5-1,.,TGCGCCAGCAGCTTGGCCGGGGGATCACGCTCCTACAATGAGCAGTTCTTC,CASSLAGGSRSYNEQFF
TRBJ1-1,.,TRBV9,TRBD1,TGTGCCAGCAGCGCCCGGGCGGGACAGGGCATCACTGAAGCTTTCTTT,CASSARAGQGITEAFF
TRBJ2-3,.,TRBV11-2,.,TGTGCCAGCAGGTTGGTCCGGGGTTATGGCACAGATACGCAGTATTTT,CASRLVRGYGTDTQYF